Listed below are T cell receptor beta chains from one sample, sequenced in a study of identifying expanded T cells in peripheral blood. Measured with immunoSEQ multiplex PCR; TCRdb has only the in-frame clones, and not every one. The sample consists of tens of thousands of clones, 82% of them appearing once. Sample: blood. The origin of the receptors is a person aged 18-69 years in good health. Each CDR3 is given with its conserved first and last residue. D genes are given only for firm matches. Clone size is not always given. Where it is, it says once, few, many or a class for expanded clones.

abundance: -; j_gene: TRBJ2-2; d_gene: TRBD1; v_gene: TRBV19; CDR3aa: CASSTRGQGVTGELFF; CDR3nt: TGTGCCAGTAGTACCCGGGGACAGGGGGTCACCGGGGAGCTGTTTTTT
abundance: -; j_gene: TRBJ1-1; d_gene: -; v_gene: TRBV29-1; CDR3aa: CSVGLGGNTEAFF; CDR3nt: TGCAGCGTCGGGCTCGGAGGAAACACTGAAGCTTTCTTT
abundance: once; j_gene: TRBJ1-3; d_gene: TRBD1; v_gene: TRBV5-6; CDR3aa: CASSTPTGSGNTIYF; CDR3nt: TGTGCCAGCAGCACACCGACAGGGTCTGGAAACACCATATATTTT
abundance: -; j_gene: TRBJ1-1; d_gene: -; v_gene: TRBV11-3; CDR3aa: CASSPVQAPNTEAFF; CDR3nt: TGTGCCAGCAGCCCCGTACAGGCGCCGAACACTGAAGCTTTCTTT
abundance: -; j_gene: TRBJ1-1; d_gene: TRBD1; v_gene: TRBV14; CDR3aa: CASSHTGGTEAFF; CDR3nt: TGTGCCAGCAGCCACACAGGGGGCACTGAAGCTTTCTTT
abundance: -; j_gene: TRBJ1-1; d_gene: TRBD1; v_gene: TRBV2; CDR3aa: CASNVDRENTEAFF; CDR3nt: TGTGCCAGCAATGTCGACAGGGAGAACACTGAAGCTTTCTTT
abundance: -; j_gene: TRBJ1-3; d_gene: -; v_gene: TRBV6-6; CDR3aa: CASRTDNTIYF; CDR3nt: TGTGCCTCCCGAACGGATAACACCATATATTTT
abundance: -; j_gene: TRBJ2-1; d_gene: -; v_gene: TRBV7-9; CDR3aa: CASTIADEQFF; CDR3nt: TGTGCCAGCACGATAGCCGATGAGCAGTTCTTC
abundance: -; j_gene: TRBJ1-4; d_gene: -; v_gene: TRBV6-1; CDR3aa: CASSGFRGLTNEKLFF; CDR3nt: TGTGCCAGCAGTGGTTTCAGGGGTTTAACTAATGAAAAACTGTTTTTT
abundance: -; j_gene: TRBJ1-2; d_gene: TRBD1; v_gene: TRBV6-1; CDR3aa: CASSIGQGDYGYTF; CDR3nt: TGTGCCAGCAGTATCGGACAGGGGGACTATGGCTACACCTTC
abundance: -; j_gene: TRBJ2-5; d_gene: -; v_gene: TRBV7-2; CDR3aa: CASSLHGRGETQYF; CDR3nt: TGTGCCAGCAGCCTCCACGGTCGAGGAGAGACCCAGTACTTC
abundance: -; j_gene: TRBJ2-1; d_gene: TRBD2; v_gene: TRBV9; CDR3aa: CASSPRSLAVSYNEQFF; CDR3nt: TGTGCCAGCAGCCCCAGATCCCTAGCGGTCTCCTACAATGAGCAGTTCTTC
abundance: -; j_gene: TRBJ2-7; d_gene: -; v_gene: TRBV27; CDR3aa: CASAINEQYF; CDR3nt: TGTGCCAGCGCGATTAACGAGCAGTACTTC
abundance: -; j_gene: TRBJ1-2; d_gene: -; v_gene: TRBV10-3; CDR3aa: CAISDLTEGYGYTF; CDR3nt: TGTGCCATCAGTGACCTGACCGAGGGGTATGGCTACACCTTC
abundance: once; j_gene: TRBJ1-4; d_gene: -; v_gene: TRBV18; CDR3aa: CASSPTQINEKLFF; CDR3nt: TGTGCCAGCTCACCAACCCAGATTAATGAAAAACTGTTTTTT
abundance: -; j_gene: TRBJ2-2; d_gene: -; v_gene: TRBV11-3; CDR3aa: CASSVGSNTGELFF; CDR3nt: TGTGCCAGCAGCGTGGGTTCGAACACCGGGGAGCTGTTTTTT
abundance: -; j_gene: TRBJ1-5; d_gene: -; v_gene: TRBV7-2; CDR3aa: CASSLGGIRNQPQHF; CDR3nt: TGTGCCAGCAGCTTAGGGGGGATTAGGAATCAGCCCCAGCATTTT
abundance: few; j_gene: TRBJ2-2; d_gene: TRBD2; v_gene: TRBV2; CDR3aa: CASSETRGGANTGELFF; CDR3nt: TGTGCCAGCAGTGAAACTCGGGGGGGTGCGAACACCGGGGAGCTGTTTTTT
abundance: -; j_gene: TRBJ2-1; d_gene: TRBD2; v_gene: TRBV7-9; CDR3aa: CAIQGLAGDNEQFF; CDR3nt: TGTGCCATCCAGGGACTAGCGGGTGACAATGAGCAGTTCTTC
abundance: -; j_gene: TRBJ2-4; d_gene: TRBD2; v_gene: TRBV28; CDR3aa: CASRGGGAKNIQYF; CDR3nt: TGTGCCAGCAGAGGCGGGGGAGCCAAAAACATTCAGTACTTC
abundance: -; j_gene: TRBJ2-5; d_gene: -; v_gene: TRBV5-1; CDR3aa: CASSLAGGPEETQYF; CDR3nt: TGCGCCAGCAGCCTGGCAGGGGGGCCGGAAGAGACCCAGTACTTC
abundance: -; j_gene: TRBJ1-1; d_gene: -; v_gene: TRBV21-1; CDR3aa: CASSLGTGGNTEAFF; CDR3nt: TGTGCCAGCAGCCTAGGGACAGGGGGGAACACTGAAGCTTTCTTT
abundance: -; j_gene: TRBJ2-7; d_gene: TRBD2; v_gene: TRBV5-1; CDR3aa: CASSLLPSGSYEQYF; CDR3nt: TGCGCCAGCAGCTTGTTGCCTAGCGGGAGCTACGAGCAGTACTTC
abundance: -; j_gene: TRBJ1-1; d_gene: -; v_gene: TRBV5-1; CDR3aa: CASRLGGNTEAFF; CDR3nt: TGCGCCAGCCGGCTGGGGGGGAACACTGAAGCTTTCTTT
abundance: -; j_gene: TRBJ2-3; d_gene: -; v_gene: TRBV2; CDR3aa: CASSETLLTDTQYF; CDR3nt: TGTGCCAGCAGTGAGACACTCCTCACAGATACGCAGTATTTT
abundance: -; j_gene: TRBJ2-1; d_gene: TRBD2; v_gene: TRBV2; CDR3aa: CASSVLAGGDEQFF; CDR3nt: TGTGCCAGCAGTGTACTAGCGGGGGGGGATGAGCAGTTCTTC
abundance: -; j_gene: TRBJ1-2; d_gene: -; v_gene: TRBV28; CDR3aa: CASSFIVSRDGYTF; CDR3nt: TGTGCCAGCAGTTTTATAGTGTCGAGGGATGGCTACACCTTC
abundance: -; j_gene: TRBJ1-2; d_gene: -; v_gene: TRBV4-2; CDR3aa: CASSKNQVGYGYTF; CDR3nt: TGTGCCAGCAGCAAGAACCAAGTGGGGTATGGCTACACCTTC
abundance: -; j_gene: TRBJ2-5; d_gene: -; v_gene: TRBV25-1; CDR3aa: CASIGGVQETQYF; CDR3nt: TGTGCCAGCATCGGTGGGGTTCAAGAGACCCAGTACTTC
abundance: -; j_gene: TRBJ1-1; d_gene: -; v_gene: TRBV6-1; CDR3aa: CASRGTEAFF; CDR3nt: TGTGCCAGCCGGGGGACTGAAGCTTTCTTT
abundance: -; j_gene: TRBJ2-3; d_gene: -; v_gene: TRBV7-9; CDR3aa: CASSLGDSSTDTQYF; CDR3nt: TGTGCCAGCAGCTTAGGGGACTCTAGCACAGATACGCAGTATTTT
abundance: once; j_gene: TRBJ2-1; d_gene: TRBD2; v_gene: TRBV6-5; CDR3aa: CASSPLAGVYNEQFF; CDR3nt: TGTGCCAGCAGTCCACTAGCGGGGGTTTACAATGAGCAGTTCTTC
abundance: -; j_gene: TRBJ1-1; d_gene: -; v_gene: TRBV6-1; CDR3aa: CASSALIGAGEAFF; CDR3nt: TGTGCCAGCAGTGCACTGATAGGGGCAGGCGAAGCTTTCTTT
abundance: -; j_gene: TRBJ2-1; d_gene: TRBD2; v_gene: TRBV5-6; CDR3aa: CASSPLMAGDYNEQFF; CDR3nt: TGTGCCAGCAGCCCGTTGATGGCGGGGGATTACAATGAGCAGTTCTTC
abundance: few; j_gene: TRBJ1-1; d_gene: -; v_gene: TRBV5-4; CDR3aa: CASSLTSEAFF; CDR3nt: TGTGCCAGCAGCTTGACTTCTGAAGCTTTCTTT
abundance: -; j_gene: TRBJ2-3; d_gene: TRBD1; v_gene: TRBV15; CDR3aa: CATSGSHRTGEADTQYF; CDR3nt: TGTGCCACCAGCGGATCCCATAGGACAGGGGAGGCAGATACGCAGTATTTT
abundance: -; j_gene: TRBJ1-2; d_gene: TRBD1; v_gene: TRBV6-1; CDR3aa: CASRVGDRGSYGYTF; CDR3nt: TGTGCCAGCAGGGTGGGGGACAGGGGATCCTATGGCTACACCTTC
abundance: many; j_gene: TRBJ1-2; d_gene: TRBD1; v_gene: TRBV5-4; CDR3aa: CASSGEGAMFYGYTF; CDR3nt: TGTGCCAGCAGCGGGGAGGGGGCTATGTTCTATGGCTACACCTTC
abundance: -; j_gene: TRBJ2-3; d_gene: TRBD1; v_gene: TRBV28; CDR3aa: CASSTLTGGTDTQYF; CDR3nt: TGTGCCAGCAGTACTCTGACAGGGGGCACAGATACGCAGTATTTT
abundance: -; j_gene: TRBJ1-1; d_gene: -; v_gene: TRBV30; CDR3aa: CAWMRQTSTEAFF; CDR3nt: TGTGCCTGGATGAGGCAGACAAGTACTGAAGCTTTCTTT
abundance: -; j_gene: TRBJ2-1; d_gene: TRBD2; v_gene: TRBV2; CDR3aa: CASRSGTSGSPNEQFF; CDR3nt: TGTGCCAGCAGGTCCGGGACTAGCGGGAGCCCCAATGAGCAGTTCTTC
abundance: once; j_gene: TRBJ2-7; d_gene: TRBD2; v_gene: TRBV25-1; CDR3aa: CASSDGASGINEQYF; CDR3nt: TGTGCCAGCAGTGATGGGGCTAGCGGAATTAACGAGCAGTACTTC
abundance: -; j_gene: TRBJ1-5; d_gene: -; v_gene: TRBV2; CDR3aa: CASSERGIVNQPQHF; CDR3nt: TGTGCCAGCAGCGAGCGGGGGATTGTCAATCAGCCCCAGCATTTT
abundance: -; j_gene: TRBJ2-1; d_gene: TRBD2; v_gene: TRBV7-3; CDR3aa: CASSLNHARGGASEQFF; CDR3nt: TGTGCCAGCAGCTTAAACCACGCCCGCGGGGGGGCCTCTGAGCAGTTCTTC
abundance: -; j_gene: TRBJ2-7; d_gene: TRBD1; v_gene: TRBV7-9; CDR3aa: CASSLEQGIYEQYF; CDR3nt: TGTGCCAGCAGCTTAGAACAGGGGATCTACGAGCAGTACTTC
abundance: -; j_gene: TRBJ2-3; d_gene: TRBD2; v_gene: TRBV10-3; CDR3aa: CAIRSGLAGASTDTQYF; CDR3nt: TGTGCCATCAGGAGCGGACTAGCGGGAGCCAGCACAGATACGCAGTATTTT
abundance: -; j_gene: TRBJ2-7; d_gene: TRBD2; v_gene: TRBV4-2; CDR3aa: CASSLIGDSGTEQYF; CDR3nt: TGTGCCAGCAGCTTGATAGGCGATAGCGGGACCGAGCAGTACTTC
abundance: few; j_gene: TRBJ1-2; d_gene: TRBD1; v_gene: TRBV2; CDR3aa: CASSDDVGLGQGIF; CDR3nt: TGTGCCAGCAGTGATGATGTGGGACTAGGACAGGGTATCTTC
abundance: once; j_gene: TRBJ1-3; d_gene: -; v_gene: TRBV9; CDR3aa: CASSVSVGESGNTIYF; CDR3nt: TGTGCCAGCAGCGTATCGGTTGGGGAAAGTGGGAACACCATATATTTT
abundance: -; j_gene: TRBJ1-2; d_gene: -; v_gene: TRBV11-3; CDR3aa: CASWRILYGYTF; CDR3nt: TGTGCCAGCTGGCGGATCCTCTATGGCTACACCTTC
abundance: -; j_gene: TRBJ2-1; d_gene: -; v_gene: TRBV4-1; CDR3aa: CASSHRANEQFF; CDR3nt: TGCGCCAGCAGCCATAGAGCCAATGAGCAGTTCTTC
abundance: few; j_gene: TRBJ2-2; d_gene: -; v_gene: TRBV29-1; CDR3aa: CSVWGGDTGELFF; CDR3nt: TGCAGCGTCTGGGGTGGGGACACCGGGGAGCTGTTTTTT
abundance: -; j_gene: TRBJ2-2; d_gene: TRBD1; v_gene: TRBV6-6; CDR3aa: CASSRTGGTGELFF; CDR3nt: TGTGCCAGCAGTCGGACAGGGGGGACCGGGGAGCTGTTTTTT
abundance: few; j_gene: TRBJ1-3; d_gene: -; v_gene: TRBV6-5; CDR3aa: CASRDRSPNTIYF; CDR3nt: TGTGCCAGCAGAGACAGGAGTCCAAACACCATATATTTT
abundance: -; j_gene: TRBJ2-3; d_gene: TRBD2; v_gene: TRBV18; CDR3aa: CASSPQELAGLLTDTQYF; CDR3nt: TGTGCCAGCTCACCCCAAGAACTAGCGGGCTTACTCACAGATACGCAGTATTTT
abundance: -; j_gene: TRBJ2-5; d_gene: TRBD2; v_gene: TRBV5-1; CDR3aa: CASSLGTSGLQETQYF; CDR3nt: TGCGCCAGCAGCTTGGGGACTAGCGGCTTACAAGAGACCCAGTACTTC
abundance: -; j_gene: TRBJ2-2; d_gene: -; v_gene: TRBV7-8; CDR3aa: CASSRGFSGVNTGELFF; CDR3nt: TGTGCCAGCAGCCGAGGGTTTAGCGGAGTCAACACCGGGGAGCTGTTTTTT
abundance: few; j_gene: TRBJ1-1; d_gene: -; v_gene: TRBV6-5; CDR3aa: CASSYSQNTEAFF; CDR3nt: TGTGCCAGCAGTTACTCACAGAACACTGAAGCTTTCTTT